This T cell receptor (beta chain) was observed in a study of blood T cell repertoires in COVID-19. This clone was counted only a few times. The junction had 3 bases not matched to a gene; V was cut back by 5 bases and J by 6 bases. Germline CDR1 reads SEHNR; CDR2 reads FQNEAQ (reference sequence). This CDR3 contains 13 residues. Sequencing was performed with immunoSEQ multiplex PCR; in TCRdb, only in-frame clones are kept and a portion is missing. The sample includes approximately 260,000 clones, about 85% of them seen just once. This clonotype was sampled from a woman aged 50 to 60 who had been exposed to COVID-19. Sequenced input: PBMCs or T cells enriched from blood (not recorded which). The V gene is TRBV7-9, the J gene TRBJ2-2; 7 bases are a match to TRBD1. The CDR3 protein is CASSHGQAGELFF. DNA of the CDR3: TGTGCCAGCAGCCACGGACAGGCCGGGGAGCTGTTTTTT. Full variable domain (rest looked up from reference TRBV7-9 and TRBJ2-2): DTGVSQNPRHKITKRGQNVTFRCDPISEHNRLYWYRQTLGQGPEFLTYFQNEAQLEKSRLLSDRFSAERPKGSFSTLEIQRTEQGDSAMYLCASSHGQAGELFFGEGSRLTVL.